Given below is one T cell receptor beta chain in context. Its matching antigen is unknown. Germline CDR1 reads SNHLY; CDR2 reads FYNNEI. V gave up 3 bases and J gave up 0 bases, with 10 bases separating them. This CDR3 region has 15 residues. Libraries were prepared by immunoSEQ multiplex PCR; TCRdb keeps only in-frame clonotypes and omits some of them. The sample holds millions of clones; roughly 96% are singletons and the top ten take around 0.13%. This specimen comes from a study of shared clonotypes between healthy human individuals. Whole-study findings and limits: Incompleteness in sorted-subset sequencing, despite large depth, was shown by rarefaction.

Donors comprised healthy HIV-negative adults lacking recent acute infections or vaccinations. The sample was naive CD4+ T cells sorted from blood. Subset noted: CD45RA+ positively selected. The sequence was collected from a young man in good health. V and J are TRBV2 and TRBJ2-3; D ambiguous. The CDR3 DNA reads as TGTGCCAGCAGTGATCCTCGTCCTAGCACAGATACGCAGTATTTT. It codes for CASSDPRPSTDTQYF.